Shown below are 18 T cell receptor beta chains from a single sample sequenced in a study of OX40 agonist ivuxolimab in advanced cancers. Repertoires were generated with immunoSEQ multiplex PCR, while TCRdb's copy carries only in-frame clones and drops some. The table lists around 49,000 clones, approximately 90% of them singletons. Here the sequenced sample was CD4+ or CD8+ T cells sorted from blood, taken in a trial of the OX40 agonist ivuxolimab. Receptors were obtained from an adult with an advanced solid tumor such as melanoma, head and neck, liver or kidney cancer.

The chain is built from TRBV28 and TRBJ2-3; D unclear. Germline V gives CDR1 MDHEN, CDR2 SYDVKM. This CDR3 comprises 17 residues. V lost 6 bases and J 4 bases, leaving 23 bases between the germline ends. The CDR3 DNA is TGTGCCAGCAGGACCGCGGAGCCCCGGGTGGGCCCAGATACGCAGTATTTT. It encodes CASRTAEPRVGPDTQYF.

The chain recombines TRBV5-1 with TRBJ1-1, with TRBD1 as a possible D gene (6 bases). The germline V gene has CDR1 SGHRS and CDR2 YFSETQ. V was cut by 0 bases and J by 7 bases, with 7 bases left in between. CDR3 length equals 12 residues. The CDR3, as DNA: TGCGCCAGCAGCTTGGGACAGGATGAAGCTTTCTTT. Its translation: CASSLGQDEAFF.

The V call is TRBV7-2, the J call TRBJ2-7, with D perhaps matching TRBD1 or TRBD2 (7 bases each). This CDR3 spans 15 amino acids. V was pared by 2 bases and J by 5 bases, with 16 bases between. The germline V gene has CDR1 SGHTA and CDR2 FQGNSA. The CDR3 here is CASSLTIRGRDEQYF. DNA of the CDR3: TGTGCCAGCAGCTTAACGATCAGGGGGAGGGACGAGCAGTACTTC. The full variable domain, rest sourced from reference TRBV7-2 and TRBJ2-7, is GAGVSQSPSNKVTEKGKDVELRCDPISGHTALYWYRQSLGQGLEFLIYFQGNSAPDKSGLPSDRFSAERTGGSVSTLTIQRTQQEDSAVYLCASSLTIRGRDEQYFGPGTRLTVT.

V usage is TRBV7-9 and J usage is TRBJ1-2; D gene unclear. Germline V lookup: CDR1 SEHNR, CDR2 FQNEAQ (reference sequence). V was clipped by 5 bases and J by 5 bases, with 9 bases between them. The length of the CDR3 is 12 residues. For the CDR3, the DNA is TGTGCCAGCAGCCATGTGACATATGGCTACACCTTC. Protein: CASSHVTYGYTF.

The chain joins TRBV2 to TRBJ1-2, with D tentatively TRBD1 (5 bases). The germline CDR1 and CDR2 sequences are SNHLY and FYNNEI. V lost 6 bases and J lost 4, with 12 bases in between. This CDR3 has 13 residues. DNA of the CDR3: TGTGCCAGCAGCCCCTTGGGGGGCTATGGCTACACCTTC. Amino acids: CASSPLGGYGYTF. The complete variable domain, with remaining parts taken from reference TRBV2 and TRBJ1-2, reads EPEVTQTPSHQVTQMGQEVILRCVPISNHLYFYWYRQILGQKVEFLVSFYNNEISEKSEIFDDQFSVERPDGSNFTLKIRSTKLEDSAMYFCASSPLGGYGYTFGSGTRLTVV.

V and J are TRBV4-1 and TRBJ1-2, with D tentatively TRBD1 (5 bases). The length of the CDR3 is 16 residues. Germline V CDR1 and CDR2: MGHRA, YSYEKL. Trimming shortened V by 1 base and J by 1 base, and 13 bases separated the two germline ends. Written as DNA, the CDR3 is TGCGCCAGCAGCCAAGTCCTGGGGGATCTTAACTATGGCTACACCTTC. This codes for CASSQVLGDLNYGYTF.

The chain employs TRBV9 and TRBJ2-1; the D gene is possibly TRBD1 (7 bases). The CDR3 extends over 13 amino acids. V dropped 4 bases and J dropped 6 bases, with 11 bases sitting between them. The germline gives CDR1 SGDLS, CDR2 YYNGEE. The CDR3 DNA sequence: TGTGCCAGCAGCCCCCAGGGGGGCAATGAGCAGTTCTTC. This sequence encodes CASSPQGGNEQFF.

The chain combines TRBV6-5 with TRBJ1-6, with D uncertain. V lost 6 bases and J lost 4, with 13 bases in between. CDR1 MNHEY and CDR2 SVGAGI come from the germline V gene. CDR3 length: 15 residues. This chain's CDR3 is CASRTQQAYNSPLHF. CDR3 nucleotide sequence: TGTGCCAGCAGGACCCAGCAGGCGTATAATTCACCCCTCCACTTT.

The chain recombines TRBV4-3 with TRBJ1-1; D is perhaps TRBD1 (6 bases). The CDR3 runs to 14 residues. Looked up from germline, CDR1 is LGHNA and CDR2 is YSLEER. Trimming removed 4 bases at V and 5 bases at J, with 14 bases between. The CDR3 reads CASSPFGGGTEAFF. Here the CDR3 DNA reads TGCGCCAGCAGCCCTTTTGGAGGGGGGACTGAAGCTTTCTTT.

The rearrangement joins TRBV10-3 to TRBJ2-7; D call uncertain. Germline CDR1 is ENHRY and CDR2 is SYGVKD. This CDR3 is 11 amino acids long. V gave up 3 bases and J gave up 4 bases, with 4 bases separating them. CDR3 coding DNA: TGTGCCATCAGTGACAGATACGAGCAGTACTTC. Encoded protein: CAISDRYEQYF.

The chain has TRBV9 and TRBJ1-1; no reliable D call. The V end was cut by 4 bases, the J end by 4 bases, with 20 bases between. The CDR3 length is 16 residues. Germline assignment: CDR1 SGDLS and CDR2 YYNGEE. The CDR3 DNA reads as TGTGCCAGCAGCCTCGCGACACATTCCCTGGGCACTGAAGCTTTCTTT. This gives the protein CASSLATHSLGTEAFF.

The chain couples TRBV5-6 to TRBJ1-5; a weak D match, TRBD1 (5 bases). Germline V gives CDR1 SGHDT, CDR2 YYEEEE. V shed 4 bases and J shed 1 base, with 9 bases lying between them. The length of the CDR3 is 14 residues. DNA of the CDR3: TGTGCCAGCAGCCGCGACAGAAGCAATCAGCCCCAGCATTTT. It translates to CASSRDRSNQPQHF.

The chain joins TRBV27 to TRBJ1-2, with 11 bases that match TRBD1. CDR1 is MNHEY and CDR2 is SMNVEV in the germline V gene (reference sequence). V trimming: 2 bases; J trimming: 6 bases; junction bases outside the gene matches: 8. The CDR3 contains 16 residues. This CDR3 reads CASSLKGTGGKDGYTF. The CDR3 DNA is TGTGCCAGCAGTTTAAAAGGGACAGGGGGGAAGGATGGCTACACCTTC.

The chain has TRBV11-2 and TRBJ1-6; D remains unclear. CDR1 and CDR2 (germline): SGHAT, FQNNGV. The CDR3 runs 15 residues. V was shortened by 2 bases and J by 0 bases, with 5 bases between the two germline ends. CDR3 amino acids: CASSLTFSYNSPLHF. In nucleotides, the CDR3 is TGTGCCAGCAGCTTAACGTTCTCCTATAATTCACCCCTCCACTTT.

The chain links TRBV6-5 to TRBJ2-7; tentative D call: TRBD2 (5 bases). The CDR3 has 12 residues. Germline assignment: CDR1 MNHEY and CDR2 SVGAGI. V lost 2 bases, J lost 3 bases, and 5 bases lay in between. The CDR3 is CASSYEGYEQYF. The CDR3 nucleotides are TGTGCCAGCAGTTACGAGGGCTACGAGCAGTACTTC.

CDR3 amino acids: CASGRQGDYNSPLHF. The CDR3 coding sequence is TGTGCCAGCGGTCGACAGGGAGACTATAATTCACCCCTCCACTTT. The V and J genes are TRBV27 and TRBJ1-6; 7 bases match TRBD1. The J segment lost 3 bases and the V segment lost 8 bases, leaving 7 bases of the junction unmatched. The CDR3 sequence is 15 residues long. From germline, CDR1 is MNHEY and CDR2 SMNVEV (reference sequence).

This clone has just a few counts. The rearrangement links TRBV30 to TRBJ1-1, with D unresolved. V was cut by 2 bases and J by 6 bases, with 13 bases left in between. CDR1 is GTSNPN and CDR2 is SVGIG in the germline V gene (reference sequence). The CDR3 covers 13 residues. Here the CDR3 reads CAWSWSVSSEAFF. The CDR3 bases are TGTGCCTGGAGTTGGTCCGTTAGTTCTGAAGCTTTCTTT.

The chain recombines TRBV6-4 with TRBJ2-3; 9 positions match TRBD1. The CDR3 totals 15 residues. Looked up from germline, CDR1 is MRHNA and CDR2 is SNTAGT. V dropped 5 bases and J dropped 2; count of bases not matched to a gene: 5. DNA for the CDR3: TGTGCCAGCAGTCAGGACAGGGGATCCACAGATACGCAGTATTTT. Its translation is CASSQDRGSTDTQYF.